This T cell receptor (beta chain) was identified during a study of preoperative IRX-2 immunotherapy in early breast cancer. This CDR3 region has 15 residues. V dropped 5 bases and J dropped 0 bases, with 12 bases sitting between them. Profiled with immunoSEQ multiplex PCR; TCRdb holds only in-frame clones, not every one. The profile shows about 11,000 clones, roughly 80% of them singletons. The treatment denotes: preoperative locoregional IRX-2 cytokine immunotherapy. Preoperative locoregional IRX-2 cytokine immunotherapy was tested in the phase Ib source study. The sequenced sample was lymph node tissue, obtained before IRX-2 immunotherapy. The chain links TRBV7-1 to TRBJ2-3; no clear D gene. TRBV7-1 is given ORF status, its function remaining uncertain. This clonotype was sampled from a human donor with breast cancer. CDR3 DNA sequence: TGTGCCAGCAGCGTAGTGACCACTAGCACAGATACGCAGTATTTT. Protein sequence: CASSVVTTSTDTQYF.